This TCR beta chain comes out of a study of T-cell reconstitution after alpha-beta-depleted transplantation in children. Concerning this clonotype itself: The final CDR3 position lacks the conserved phenylalanine or tryptophan, pointing to a likely read error. It is unclear where the CDR3 begins or ends on the DNA, so no DNA is shown, and the CDR3 is as TCRdb lists it.

TCRbeta library preparation incorporated unique molecular identifiers. One entry per CDR3 protein results from TCRdb running MiXCR on the PCR reads. Here the sample spans around 450,000 distinct CDR3 sequences, roughly two fifths being singletons. Material: PBMCs, obtained before TCRalphabeta/CD19-depleted stem cell transplant. The origin of this receptor is a girl aged 2 to 10 with aplastic anemia, due to receive a stem cell transplant.

CDR3 in amino acids: CATSDSDRE. The rearrangement links TRBV24-1 to TRBJ2-3; the table's D gene call, TRBD1, was not cross checked with the DNA. Germline V gives CDR1 KGHDR, CDR2 SFDVKD. The CDR3 numbers 9 amino acids, ends counted.